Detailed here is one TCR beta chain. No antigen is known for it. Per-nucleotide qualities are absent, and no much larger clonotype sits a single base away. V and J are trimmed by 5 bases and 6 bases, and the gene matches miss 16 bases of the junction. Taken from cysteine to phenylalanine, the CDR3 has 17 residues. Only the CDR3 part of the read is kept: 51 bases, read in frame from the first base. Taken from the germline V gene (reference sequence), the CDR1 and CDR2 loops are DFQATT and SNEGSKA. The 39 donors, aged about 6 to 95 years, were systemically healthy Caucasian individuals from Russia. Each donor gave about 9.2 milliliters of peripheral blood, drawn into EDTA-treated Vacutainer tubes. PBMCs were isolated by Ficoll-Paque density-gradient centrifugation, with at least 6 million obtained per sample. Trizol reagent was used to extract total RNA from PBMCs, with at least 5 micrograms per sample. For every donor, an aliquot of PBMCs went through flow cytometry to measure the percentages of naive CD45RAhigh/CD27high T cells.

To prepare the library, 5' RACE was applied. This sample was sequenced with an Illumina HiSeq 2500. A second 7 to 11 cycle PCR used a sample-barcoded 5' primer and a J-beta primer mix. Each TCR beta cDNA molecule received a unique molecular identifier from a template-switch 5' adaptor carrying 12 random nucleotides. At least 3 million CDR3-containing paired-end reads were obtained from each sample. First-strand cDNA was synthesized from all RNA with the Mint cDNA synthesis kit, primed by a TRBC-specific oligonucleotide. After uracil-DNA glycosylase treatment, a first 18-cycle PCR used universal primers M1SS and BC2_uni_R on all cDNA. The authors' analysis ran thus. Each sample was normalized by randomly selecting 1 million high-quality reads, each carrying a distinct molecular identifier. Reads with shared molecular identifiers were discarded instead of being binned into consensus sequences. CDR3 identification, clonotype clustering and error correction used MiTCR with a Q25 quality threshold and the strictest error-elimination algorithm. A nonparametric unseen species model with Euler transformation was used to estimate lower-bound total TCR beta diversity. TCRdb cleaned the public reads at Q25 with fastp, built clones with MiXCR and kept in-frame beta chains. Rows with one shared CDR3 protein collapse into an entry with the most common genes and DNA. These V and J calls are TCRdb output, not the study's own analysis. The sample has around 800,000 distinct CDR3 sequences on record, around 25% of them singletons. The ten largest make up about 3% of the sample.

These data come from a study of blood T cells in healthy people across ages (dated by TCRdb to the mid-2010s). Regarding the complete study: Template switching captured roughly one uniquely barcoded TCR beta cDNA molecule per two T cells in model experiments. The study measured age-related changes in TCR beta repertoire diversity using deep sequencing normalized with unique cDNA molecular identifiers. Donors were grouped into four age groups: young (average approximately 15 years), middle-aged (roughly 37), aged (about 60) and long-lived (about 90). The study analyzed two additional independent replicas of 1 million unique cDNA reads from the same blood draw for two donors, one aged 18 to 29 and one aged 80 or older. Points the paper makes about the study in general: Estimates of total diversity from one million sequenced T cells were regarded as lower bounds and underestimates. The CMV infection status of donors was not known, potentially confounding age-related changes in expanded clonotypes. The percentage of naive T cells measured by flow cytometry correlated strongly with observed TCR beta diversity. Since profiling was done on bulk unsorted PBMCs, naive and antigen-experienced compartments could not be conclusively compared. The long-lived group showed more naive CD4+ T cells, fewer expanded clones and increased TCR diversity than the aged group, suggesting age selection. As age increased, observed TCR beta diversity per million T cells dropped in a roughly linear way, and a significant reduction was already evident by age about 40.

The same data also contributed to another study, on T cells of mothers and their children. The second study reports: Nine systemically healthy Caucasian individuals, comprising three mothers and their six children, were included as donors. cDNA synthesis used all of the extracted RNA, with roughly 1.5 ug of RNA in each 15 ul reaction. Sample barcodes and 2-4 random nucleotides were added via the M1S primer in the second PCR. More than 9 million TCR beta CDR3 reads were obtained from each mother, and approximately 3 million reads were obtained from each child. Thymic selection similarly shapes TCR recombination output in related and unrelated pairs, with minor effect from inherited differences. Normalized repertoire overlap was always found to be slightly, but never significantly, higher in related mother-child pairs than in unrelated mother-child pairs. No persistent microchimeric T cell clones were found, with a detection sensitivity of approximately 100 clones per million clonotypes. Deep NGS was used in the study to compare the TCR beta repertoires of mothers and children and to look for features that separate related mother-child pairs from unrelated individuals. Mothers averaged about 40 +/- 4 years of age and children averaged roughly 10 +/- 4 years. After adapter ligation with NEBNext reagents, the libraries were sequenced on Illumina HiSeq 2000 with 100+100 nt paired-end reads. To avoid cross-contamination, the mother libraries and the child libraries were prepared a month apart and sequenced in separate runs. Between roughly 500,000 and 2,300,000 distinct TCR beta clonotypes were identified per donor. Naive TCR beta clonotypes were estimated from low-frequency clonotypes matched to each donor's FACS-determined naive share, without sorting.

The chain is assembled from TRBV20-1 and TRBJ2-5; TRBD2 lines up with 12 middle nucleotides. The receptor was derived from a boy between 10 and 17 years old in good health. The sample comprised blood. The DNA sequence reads TGCAGTGCTGAACCGGGTTTCTCTAGCGGGGGGGGGAAGACCCAGTACTTC. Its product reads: CSAEPGFSSGGGKTQYF.